Sequencing of this T cell receptor beta chain was carried out in a study of shared clonotypes between healthy human individuals. Of note for this clone: The antigen remains unidentified.

CDR3 length: 14 residues. Germline values: CDR1 MNHEY, CDR2 SVGAGI. V was cut by 6 bases and J by 6 bases, with 14 bases left in between. General study results and limits: An effect of sequencing depth on clonotype sharing among donors was expected. In four donors, around 5% of naive CD4 clonotypes appeared in common.

Clones were sequenced by immunoSEQ multiplex PCR, and TCRdb holds only the in-frame ones, with some missing. The table includes roughly 1.5 million clones, approximately 98% detected once. The sequence came from a man aged 25-40 years in good health. The gene calls are TRBV6-5 and TRBJ1-4; TRBD1 might be the D (6 bases). Sequences were obtained from naive CD4+ T cells sorted from blood. Stated subset: CD45RA+ positively selected. CDR3 bases: TGTGCCAGCAGACTAGGGGGGAGCGATGAAAAACTGTTTTTT. It translates to CASRLGGSDEKLFF.